Listed below are T cell receptor beta chains from one sample, sequenced in a study of T cells in Graves' hyperthyroidism and ophthalmopathy. TCRdb re-called the multiplex PCR reads through MiXCR, storing one row per CDR3 protein. The sample comprises a few hundred thousand distinct CDR3 sequences, about a sixth of which are singletons, and less than 9.5% rests with the top ten. Specimen: blood. The source of these receptors is a woman in her twenties or thirties with Graves' hyperthyroidism. CDR3s include the opening cysteine and the closing phenylalanine or tryptophan. D genes are given only for firm matches. Clone size appears in some rows only: once, few, many, or a class for an expanded clone.

many	TRBJ2-5	TRBV7-2	.	12	CASSLGQETQYF	TGTGCCAGCAGCTTAGGTCAAGAGACCCAGTACTTC
many	TRBJ2-3	TRBV28	TRBD1	15	CASRPLAGGADTQYF	TGTGCCAGCAGACCCTTGGCAGGGGGCGCAGATACGCAGTATTTT
.	TRBJ2-7	TRBV29-1	TRBD2	11	CSVGLGREQYF	TGCAGCGTCGGACTAGGCAGGGAGCAGTACTTC
many	TRBJ1-1	TRBV2	.	14	CASNPMRGGTEAFF	TGTGCCAGCAACCCAATGAGGGGAGGCACTGAAGCTTTCTTT
many	TRBJ2-1	TRBV24-1	.	15	CATSDPAGAYNEQFF	TGTGCCACCAGTGATCCAGCAGGGGCGTACAATGAGCAGTTCTTC
.	TRBJ2-3	TRBV11-2	.	16	CASSPPFGAGTDTQYF	TGTGCCAGCAGCCCTCCGTTTGGGGCCGGCACAGATACGCAGTATTTT
.	TRBJ2-7	TRBV19	TRBD2	15	CASSMPGLADYEQYF	TGTGCCAGTAGTATGCCGGGACTAGCGGACTACGAGCAGTACTTC
many	TRBJ1-5	TRBV7-9	.	18	CASSYSGLADLGNQPQHF	TGTGCCAGCAGTTACTCGGGGCTTGCGGATTTGGGGAATCAGCCCCAGCATTTT
few	TRBJ2-7	TRBV2	.	12	CASRPGAGEQYF	TGTGCCAGCAGACCAGGGGCGGGCGAGCAGTACTTC
many	TRBJ2-3	TRBV20-1	TRBD2	16	CSASRRTSGVRDTQYF	TGCAGTGCCAGTCGACGGACTAGCGGGGTTCGGGATACGCAGTATTTT
many	TRBJ2-3	TRBV20-1	TRBD1	14	CSASTGGAPDTQYF	TGCAGTGCGTCAACAGGGGGCGCGCCCGATACGCAGTATTTT
many	TRBJ2-1	TRBV20-1	TRBD2	13	CSAPGTRETEQFF	TGCAGTGCTCCCGGGACTAGGGAGACTGAGCAGTTCTTC
.	TRBJ2-4	TRBV6-1	TRBD2	19	CASSDRTSGSDGSKNIQYF	TGTGCCAGCAGTGACAGGACTAGCGGGAGCGATGGTTCCAAAAACATTCAGTACTTC
few	TRBJ2-2	TRBV6-1	TRBD2	17	CASGGGASGSRGGELFF	TGTGCCAGCGGGGGGGGGGCTAGCGGGAGTCGGGGCGGGGAGCTGTTTTTT
many	TRBJ2-1	TRBV14	.	13	CASSQDRIWEQFF	TGTGCCAGCAGCCAAGATAGGATTTGGGAGCAGTTCTTC
few	TRBJ2-2	TRBV27	TRBD1	16	CASSLSGQGLSGELFF	TGTGCCAGCAGTTTATCGGGACAGGGGCTCAGCGGGGAGCTGTTTTTT
.	TRBJ1-5	TRBV10-3	.	15	CAISERVEGNQPQHF	TGTGCCATCAGTGAGAGGGTCGAGGGAAATCAGCCCCAGCATTTT
.	TRBJ2-3	TRBV11-3	TRBD2	17	CASSLEGLAGAADTQYF	TGTGCCAGCAGCTTAGAGGGACTAGCGGGAGCAGCAGATACGCAGTATTTT
many	TRBJ2-3	TRBV27	TRBD2	19	CASSSRTSYVFSSTDTQYF	TGTGCCAGCAGTTCCCGGACTAGCTATGTATTTAGTTCCACAGATACGCAGTATTTT
few	TRBJ1-4	TRBV15	.	15	CATSRFERQIGKLFF	TGTGCCACCAGCCGATTCGAAAGGCAAATCGGAAAACTGTTTTTT
many	TRBJ2-2	TRBV20-1	.	12	CSVEGPAGELFF	TGCAGTGTTGAGGGCCCGGCCGGGGAGCTGTTTTTT
.	TRBJ1-6	TRBV20-1	.	17	CSAAGALGSSYNSPLHF	TGCAGTGCTGCGGGGGCCTTGGGAAGCTCCTATAATTCACCCCTCCACTTT
few	TRBJ1-6	TRBV7-9	.	16	CASSTSVRGYNSPLHF	TGTGCCAGCAGCACGAGTGTTAGGGGTTATAATTCACCCCTCCACTTT
few	TRBJ2-7	TRBV7-9	.	12	CASSFEGDEQYF	TGTGCCAGCAGCTTTGAGGGTGACGAGCAGTACTTC
many	TRBJ2-7	TRBV6-1	TRBD2	15	CASKSPGLGDYEQYF	TGTGCCAGCAAAAGCCCGGGACTAGGGGACTACGAGCAGTACTTC
.	TRBJ2-3	TRBV29-1	TRBD2	15	CSVPPTSGSTDTQYF	TGCAGCGTGCCCCCGACTAGCGGTAGCACAGATACGCAGTATTTT
many	TRBJ2-7	TRBV5-4	TRBD1	14	CASSLETGGYEQYF	TGTGCCAGCAGCTTGGAGACAGGGGGATACGAGCAGTACTTC
.	TRBJ2-7	TRBV19	TRBD1	15	CASTTTTGAGYEQYF	TGTGCCAGTACCACCACGACAGGGGCCGGATACGAGCAGTACTTC
many	TRBJ2-5	TRBV29-1	.	16	CSVDSPNKNSGETQYF	TGCAGCGTTGATTCGCCTAACAAAAATTCGGGAGAGACCCAGTACTTC
many	TRBJ2-7	TRBV28	TRBD1	15	CASSLYRDRLYEQYF	TGTGCCAGCAGTTTGTACCGGGACAGACTATACGAGCAGTACTTC
many	TRBJ2-7	TRBV20-1	.	12	CSANRAAYEQYF	TGCAGTGCCAACAGGGCCGCCTACGAGCAGTACTTC
many	TRBJ2-1	TRBV20-1	TRBD2	13	CSARDGAGVEQFF	TGCAGTGCTAGAGATGGAGCGGGAGTCGAGCAGTTCTTC
.	TRBJ2-2	TRBV12-5	TRBD1	15	CASGLVRQGSGELFF	TGTGCTAGTGGTTTGGTCAGACAGGGGTCCGGGGAGCTGTTTTTT
many	TRBJ2-7	TRBV11-2	.	15	CASRDLRRDKYEQYF	TGTGCCAGCAGAGATTTAAGGCGAGACAAGTACGAGCAGTACTTC
.	TRBJ2-3	TRBV11-2	.	12	CASYAGTDTQYF	TGTGCCAGCTATGCAGGCACAGATACGCAGTATTTT
.	TRBJ2-6	TRBV6-1	.	17	CASSRAGLPPGANVLTF	TGTGCCAGCAGCCGAGCGGGTCTGCCCCCTGGGGCCAACGTCCTGACTTTC
many	TRBJ2-7	TRBV20-1	.	15	CSARFTGTGTYEQYF	TGCAGTGCTAGATTCACCGGGACTGGGACTTACGAGCAGTACTTC
few	TRBJ1-5	TRBV19	TRBD1	14	CASSQQGINQPQHF	TGTGCCAGTAGTCAACAGGGGATCAATCAGCCCCAGCATTTT
many	TRBJ2-2	TRBV20-1	TRBD2	21	CSASPRRLGTSGSRRTGELFF	TGCAGTGCTAGTCCGAGACGCCTGGGGACTAGCGGGAGTAGGCGCACCGGGGAGCTGTTTTTT
many	TRBJ2-7	TRBV7-9	TRBD2	19	CASSLPRSLAGGVWGEQYF	TGTGCCAGCAGCCTCCCTAGAAGTCTAGCGGGAGGTGTTTGGGGCGAGCAGTACTTC
many	TRBJ2-1	TRBV2	.	12	CASSSDSNEQFF	TGTGCCAGCAGCTCAGACTCCAATGAGCAGTTCTTC
many	TRBJ2-3	TRBV3-1	TRBD2	13	CASSQRGGDTQYF	TGTGCCAGCAGCCAACGGGGGGGGGATACGCAGTATTTT
many	TRBJ2-5	TRBV18	.	17	CASSPPKAGRGQETQYF	TGTGCCAGCTCACCACCGAAGGCAGGACGAGGCCAAGAGACCCAGTACTTC
many	TRBJ2-5	TRBV10-3	TRBD2	15	CAISERAGVGETQYF	TGTGCCATCAGTGAGAGGGCGGGAGTAGGCGAGACCCAGTACTTC
.	TRBJ1-6	TRBV13	TRBD1	14	CASSLGQMDSPLHF	TGTGCCAGCAGCTTGGGACAGATGGATTCACCCCTCCACTTT
.	TRBJ1-2	TRBV29-1	.	13	CSVETVPNYGYTF	TGCAGCGTTGAGACAGTCCCTAACTATGGCTACACCTTC